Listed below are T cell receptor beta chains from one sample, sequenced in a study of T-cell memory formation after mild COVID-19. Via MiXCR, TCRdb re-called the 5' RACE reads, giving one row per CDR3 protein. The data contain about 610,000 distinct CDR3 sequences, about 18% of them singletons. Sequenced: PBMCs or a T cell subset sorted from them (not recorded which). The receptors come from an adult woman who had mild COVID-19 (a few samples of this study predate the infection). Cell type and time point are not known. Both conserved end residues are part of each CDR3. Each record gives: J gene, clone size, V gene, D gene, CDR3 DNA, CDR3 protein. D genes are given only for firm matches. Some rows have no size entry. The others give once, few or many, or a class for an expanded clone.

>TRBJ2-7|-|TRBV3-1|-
TGTGCCAGCAGCCAGGATACAGGGAGACAGTACTTC
CASSQDTGRQYF
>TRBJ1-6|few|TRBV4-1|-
TGCGCCAGCAGCCCAGGGCCCCTAAATTCACCCCTCCACTTT
CASSPGPLNSPLHF
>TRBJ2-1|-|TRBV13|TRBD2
TGTGCCAGCAGCTTAAATGGGGTCAGCGGGGCTCGGGCTGGGGGGCAGTTCTTC
CASSLNGVSGARAGGQFF
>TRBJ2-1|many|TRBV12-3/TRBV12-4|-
TGTGCCAGCAGTTTGAAAGTGGGTCCCTCCTACAATGAGCAGTTCTTC
CASSLKVGPSYNEQFF
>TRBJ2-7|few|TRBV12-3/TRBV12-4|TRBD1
TGTGCCAGCAGTCGCTACGGGACAGGGGGTTACGAGCAGTACTTC
CASSRYGTGGYEQYF
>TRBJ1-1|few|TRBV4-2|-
TGTGCCAGCAGCCAAGTACCAGGGCGTTCAAACACTGAAGCTTTCTTT
CASSQVPGRSNTEAFF
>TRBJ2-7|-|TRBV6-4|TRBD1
TGTGCCAGCAGTGTAAGGGACAGGGTGAATTTGGAATCTTTGCACTCCTACGAGCAGTACTTC
CASSVRDRVNLESLHSYEQYF
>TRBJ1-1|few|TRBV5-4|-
TGTGCCAGCAGCCGGGGGGGGCGGGAAGTCACTGAAGCTTTCTTT
CASSRGGREVTEAFF
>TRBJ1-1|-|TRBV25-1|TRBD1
TGTGCCAGCAGTGGTTACCGGGACAGGGGGCTTAACACTGAAGCTTTCTTT
CASSGYRDRGLNTEAFF
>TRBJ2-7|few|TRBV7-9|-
TGTGCCAGCAGCTTTTCTCCCGAGTCCTACGAGCAGTACTTC
CASSFSPESYEQYF
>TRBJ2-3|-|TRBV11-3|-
TGTGCCAGCAATAGGGGAAAGAGCACAGATACGCAGTATTTT
CASNRGKSTDTQYF
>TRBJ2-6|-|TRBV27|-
TGTGCCAGCAGTTTATGGTTCTCTGGGGCCAACGTCCTGACTTTC
CASSLWFSGANVLTF
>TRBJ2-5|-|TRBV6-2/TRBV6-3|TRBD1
TGTGCCAGCAGGGGGACAGGCCAAGAGACCCAGTACTTC
CASRGTGQETQYF
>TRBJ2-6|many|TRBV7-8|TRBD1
TGTGCCAGCAGCTCCGACAGGGCTGGGGCCAACGTCCTGACTTTC
CASSSDRAGANVLTF
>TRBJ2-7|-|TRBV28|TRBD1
TGTGCCAGCAGTTTACGGGACAGGGGTGGCTACGAGCAGTACTTC
CASSLRDRGGYEQYF
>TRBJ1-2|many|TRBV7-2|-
TGTGCCAGCAGCTTTAGCCGAGATGATGGCTACACCTTC
CASSFSRDDGYTF